This TCR beta chain was sequenced for a study of blood T cell repertoires in COVID-19. Study as a whole: Samples taken during acute and convalescent COVID-19 were collected in the United States, Italy and Spain.

Per germline, CDR1 MNHEY and CDR2 SVGAGI. V shed 2 bases and J 4 bases; nucleotides not matched to a gene: 5. CDR3 size: 15 residues. The table came from immunoSEQ multiplex PCR; TCRdb's copy has only in-frame clones and leaves some out. The sample lists approximately 400,000 clones, more than 75% occurring once. Cohort placement rested on clinical history that participants reported themselves. This clone was recorded a few times. This TCR derives from a woman under 30 who had recovered from COVID-19. Sample: PBMCs or T cells enriched from blood (not recorded which). This chain links TRBV6-5 with TRBJ1-1, with 9 bases fitting TRBD1. CDR3 residues: CASSYPTGGITEAFF. The CDR3 DNA follows: TGTGCCAGCAGTTACCCGACAGGGGGTATCACTGAAGCTTTCTTT.